This TCR beta chain was captured by sequencing in a study of vaccination and CD4 T cells after COVID-19. Across the study: The study collected post-vaccine samples a median about 72 days after dose two, with a range of 14 to 241. Study observations and caveats: Clonotypes reactive to SARS-CoV-2 had a median that went up from 21 to 38, but not significantly. Researchers looked at relatively few convalescent patients and had no early post-infection timepoints.

Described treatment: roughly 11-day PBMC culture with coronavirus spike peptide pools or control peptides (ViraFEST assay). Oncomine TCR Beta short-read sequencing was applied to DNA from cultured CD4+ T cells. MiXCR was run by TCRdb on the PCR reads, yielding one entry per CDR3 protein. The table records some 8,400 distinct CDR3 sequences, roughly 60% of them present only once. Notes on this clonotype: Its specificity is not known.

The CDR3 is made up of 13 amino acids. V was clipped by 7 bases and J by 0 bases, with 11 bases between them. Germline V gives CDR1 SQVTM, CDR2 ANQGSEA. This sequence was found in a human donor who had recovered from COVID-19. This rearrangement joins TRBV29-1 to TRBJ2-3; D remains unclear. The source material was CD4+ T cells from blood, cultured in vitro. The chain's CDR3 is CSASGRSTDTQYF. The DNA for the CDR3 is TGCAGCGCATCGGGCAGGAGCACAGATACGCAGTATTTT.